Presented here are 30 T cell receptor beta chains from one specimen sequenced in a study of cytomegalovirus exposure and HLA in healthy donors. Primers included in the PCR were 60 Vbeta and 13 Jbeta primers. Only in-frame clones appear in the TCRdb table, and some are missing; sequencing was by immunoSEQ multiplex PCR. This table has some 200,000 clones, around 83% appearing once. Sequences were obtained from PBMCs. The receptors shown here come from a woman in her 50s in good health and CMV-seropositive.

The chain uses TRBV6-5 and TRBJ1-1, with D hard to call. CDR1 is MNHEY and CDR2 is SVGAGI in the germline V gene. V was cut by 7 bases and J by 4 bases, with 13 bases left in between. The CDR3 totals 13 residues. The CDR3 region has the DNA TGTGCCAGCAAAACCGGAGGCAGCACTGAAGCTTTCTTT. Translated: CASKTGGSTEAFF.

A note on this clone: The same CDR3 also results from other DNA sequences found in this sample. The CDR3 is CASSLGTSTDTQYF. CDR3 DNA: TGCGCCAGCAGCTTGGGGACTAGCACAGATACGCAGTATTTT. This chain joins TRBV5-1 and TRBJ2-3, with D perhaps matching TRBD2 (5 bases). The CDR3 runs 14 residues. Germline V gene lookup returns CDR1 SGHRS and CDR2 YFSETQ. The germline V and J ends were trimmed by 0 bases and 0 bases, with 5 bases remaining between them.

The chain joins TRBV7-2 to TRBJ1-1, with 8 bases identical to TRBD1. The V gene end was trimmed by 2 bases and the J gene end by 1 base; junction bases not matched to a gene: 0. The CDR3 extends over 14 amino acids. The germline CDR1 and CDR2 sequences are SGHTA and FQGNSA. Here the CDR3 reads CASSLQGANTEAFF. CDR3 bases: TGTGCCAGCAGCTTACAGGGGGCGAACACTGAAGCTTTCTTT.

The chain couples TRBV11-2 to TRBJ1-2, with TRBD1 identical over 10 bases. This CDR3 comprises 15 residues. Germline assignment: CDR1 SGHAT and CDR2 FQNNGV. V trimming: 4 bases; J trimming: 4 bases; junction bases outside the gene matches: 6. As DNA, the CDR3 is TGTGCCAGCAGCTCAAGGGGGACAGGGGTCTATGGCTACACCTTC. It translates to CASSSRGTGVYGYTF.

This clone appeared a few times. J is TRBJ2-7 and V is TRBV5-6; D is perhaps TRBD1 (6 bases). CDR1 and CDR2 (germline): SGHDT, YYEEEE. The CDR3 totals 12 residues. V lost 3 bases and J 6 bases, leaving 10 bases between the germline ends. The CDR3 region is CASSYRVGEQYF. CDR3 coding DNA: TGTGCCAGCAGCTACAGGGTTGGCGAGCAGTACTTC.

V and J are TRBV6-5 and TRBJ1-2; weak D call: TRBD1 (5 bases). Germline loops: CDR1 MNHEY, CDR2 SVGAGI. This CDR3 is 13 amino acids long. V lost 4 bases to trimming and J lost 3 bases, with 9 bases between them. CDR3 protein: CASSSGGDYGYTF. CDR3 DNA: TGTGCCAGCAGTTCGGGGGGAGACTATGGCTACACCTTC.

The V call is TRBV5-1, the J call TRBJ2-7; a possible D gene is TRBD2 (5 bases). The CDR3 length is 18 residues. CDR1 and CDR2 (germline): SGHRS, YFSETQ. Trimming removed 0 bases at V and 0 bases at J, with 19 bases between. The CDR3 spells CASSLGPPGSSYSYEQYF. CDR3 nucleotide sequence: TGCGCCAGCAGCTTGGGCCCCCCGGGATCCTCGTACTCCTACGAGCAGTACTTC.

This rearrangement joins TRBV6-5 to TRBJ2-7, with 7 nucleotides matching TRBD2. J gave up 1 base and V 6 bases, and 3 bases lay outside the gene matches. This CDR3 region has 13 residues. CDR1 MNHEY and CDR2 SVGAGI come from the germline V gene. For the CDR3, the DNA is TGTGCCAGCAGATCCGGGGGGTCCTACGAGCAGTACTTC. This sequence encodes CASRSGGSYEQYF.

This clone was counted between two and nine times. The chain uses TRBV7-9 and TRBJ2-5; 10 bases line up with TRBD2. The CDR3 length is 17 residues. Trimming at V came to 1 base and at J to 0 bases, leaving 5 bases not matched to a gene. Germline V gives CDR1 SEHNR, CDR2 FQNEAQ (reference sequence). CDR3 sequence reads: CASSLGGLAGDQETQYF. CDR3 nucleotide sequence: TGTGCCAGCAGCTTAGGTGGGCTAGCGGGGGACCAAGAGACCCAGTACTTC.

The J gene is TRBJ2-4, the V gene TRBV4-1; the D gene is possibly TRBD1 (6 bases). CDR1 is MGHRA, CDR2 YSYEKL, per germline. Deletions cut 2 bases from V and 2 bases from J, with 16 bases between. The CDR3 is 17 amino acids. The CDR3 DNA follows: TGCGCCAGCAGCCAACTAACCAGAGGGGGACCCAAAAACATTCAGTACTTC. It translates to CASSQLTRGGPKNIQYF.

The chain recombines TRBV5-1 with TRBJ2-1; 8 bases are a match to TRBD1. CDR1 and CDR2 (germline): SGHRS, YFSETQ. This CDR3 comprises 14 residues. V trimming: 6 bases; J trimming: 3 bases; junction bases outside the gene matches: 5. DNA for the CDR3: TGCGCCAGCAAACCGACAGGGGTCTACAATGAGCAGTTCTTC. This codes for CASKPTGVYNEQFF. Supplemented by reference TRBV5-1 and TRBJ2-1, the full variable domain reads KAGVTQTPRYLIKTRGQQVTLSCSPISGHRSVSWYQQTPGQGLQFLFEYFSETQRNKGNFPGRFSGRQFSNSRSEMNVSTLELGDSALYLCASKPTGVYNEQFFGPGTRLTVL.

The chain recombines TRBV5-8 with TRBJ2-7; D gene unclear. Between the trimmed V and J ends, which lost 1 base and 1 base, there was a span of 6 bases. The CDR3 totals 13 residues. Germline V gene sequence: CDR1 SGHTS, CDR2 YDEGEE. CDR3 DNA: TGTGCCAGCAGCTTGAGGAGTTCCTACGAGCAGTACTTC. Amino acid sequence: CASSLRSSYEQYF.

This rearrangement joins TRBV7-9 to TRBJ2-3; D is undetermined. CDR1 SEHNR and CDR2 FQNEAQ come from the germline V gene (reference sequence). V lost 2 bases to trimming and J lost 0 bases, with 9 bases between them. The length of the CDR3 is 15 residues. The chain's CDR3 is CASSLKATSTDTQYF. CDR3 sequence (DNA): TGTGCCAGCAGCTTAAAAGCTACTAGCACAGATACGCAGTATTTT.

The V call is TRBV6-5, the J call TRBJ1-4, with D hard to call. The CDR3 sequence is 12 residues long. Trimming cost V 6 bases and J 4 bases, with 6 bases left between them. The germline V gene encodes CDR1 MNHEY and CDR2 SVGAGI. The CDR3 is CASSRSNEKLFF. CDR3 DNA sequence: TGTGCCAGCAGCCGGAGTAATGAAAAACTGTTTTTT.

The chain joins TRBV28 to TRBJ1-3; 7 bases are a match to TRBD1. There are 14 residues in the CDR3. Germline-derived CDR1 and CDR2 are MDHEN and SYDVKM. With V trimmed by 4 bases and J by 4 bases, 4 bases remained unmatched. The chain's CDR3 is CASSSRGEGNTIYF. As DNA, the CDR3 is TGTGCCAGCAGTTCCAGGGGGGAAGGAAACACCATATATTTT.

The gene calls are TRBV6-1 and TRBJ2-7, with D unclear. The CDR3 runs 15 residues. The V and J ends lost 6 bases and 2 bases respectively, with 17 bases between them. Germline V gene sequence: CDR1 MNHNS, CDR2 SASEGT. The CDR3 DNA reads as TGTGCCAGCAGCGAGAGGCGGCACCTTCCCTACGAGCAGTACTTC. Translation: CASSERRHLPYEQYF.

This rearrangement joins TRBV27 to TRBJ2-7; TRBD2 aligns across 8 bases. Germline CDR1 reads MNHEY; CDR2 reads SMNVEV (reference sequence). The CDR3 extends over 15 amino acids. Losses at the gene ends were 6 bases for V and 7 bases for J; bases not matched to a gene: 14. For the CDR3, the DNA is TGTGCCAGCAGCTCAAGAACGGGACTAGATCCAGAGCAGTACTTC. Its translation is CASSSRTGLDPEQYF.

The V gene is TRBV5-4, the J gene TRBJ1-1; weak D call: TRBD1 (5 bases). The CDR3 runs 13 residues. V lost 6 bases and J lost 4, with 13 bases in between. From germline, CDR1 is SGHNT and CDR2 YYREEE (reference sequence). The DNA for the CDR3 is TGTGCCAGCACCCGGACCGGGGGCACTGAAGCTTTCTTT. Translation: CASTRTGGTEAFF.

The rearrangement joins TRBV11-2 to TRBJ2-2; D may be TRBD2 (5 bases). This CDR3 spans 16 amino acids. Germline CDR1 SGHAT, CDR2 FQNNGV. With 4 bases removed from V and 2 bases from J, the gap between germline ends came to 14 bases. The CDR3 DNA reads TGTGCCAGCAGCTACGGAGGCGGAAAAAACACCGGGGAGCTGTTTTTT. Protein: CASSYGGGKNTGELFF.

The rearrangement joins TRBV7-2 to TRBJ2-3; no firm D call. The CDR3 loop spans 11 amino acids. V lost 8 bases and J 7 bases, leaving 10 bases between the germline ends. CDR1 is SGHTA, CDR2 FQGNSA, per germline. The CDR3 loop is CASAEANTQYF. CDR3 in DNA: TGTGCCAGCGCCGAAGCGAATACGCAGTATTTT.

The chain joins TRBV19 to TRBJ2-4; TRBD1 matches at 12 bases. The CDR3 has 18 residues. In germline, CDR1 is LNHDA, CDR2 SQIVND (reference sequence). V dropped 4 bases and J dropped 3; count of bases not matched to a gene: 10. The CDR3 DNA follows: TGTGCCAGTAGTACCATGGGACAGGGGGCGGAAGTCAAAAACATTCAGTACTTC. Protein product: CASSTMGQGAEVKNIQYF. Based on the CDR3 plus reference TRBV19 and TRBJ2-4, the full variable domain is DGGITQSPKYLFRKEGQNVTLSCEQNLNHDAMYWYRQDPGQGLRLIYYSQIVNDFQKGDIAEGYSVSREKKESFPLTVTSAQKNPTAFYLCASSTMGQGAEVKNIQYFGAGTRLSVL.

The rearrangement uses TRBV19 and TRBJ1-1; D is ambiguous. Trimming stripped 1 base from V and 0 bases from J, with 12 bases between. CDR1 LNHDA and CDR2 SQIVND come from the germline V gene (reference sequence). The CDR3 runs 16 residues. CDR3 DNA: TGTGCCAGTAGTATAGGATCGGGTACCATGAACACTGAAGCTTTCTTT. It yields the protein CASSIGSGTMNTEAFF.

The J gene is TRBJ2-5, the V gene TRBV5-1, with 14 bases matching TRBD2. The J call may be wrong; the DNA end is better matched by TRBJ2-7. This CDR3 is built from 14 residues. Germline-derived CDR1 and CDR2 are SGHRS and YFSETQ. This CDR3 is CASSFGLAGGEQYF. CDR3 DNA sequence: TGCGCCAGCAGCTTCGGACTAGCGGGAGGCGAGCAGTACTTC.

The chain is built from TRBV19 and TRBJ2-2; 11 positions agree with TRBD1. The ends lost 9 bases at V and 6 bases at J; junction bases unmatched: 6. The CDR3 contains 14 residues. The germline V gene encodes CDR1 LNHDA and CDR2 SQIVND (reference sequence). The CDR3 spells CASLRDRGAGELFF. CDR3 coding DNA: TGTGCCAGCCTCCGGGACAGGGGGGCCGGGGAGCTGTTTTTT.

The chain links TRBV5-4 to TRBJ2-6; 8 bases match TRBD2. The CDR3 length is 17 residues. Per germline, CDR1 SGHNT and CDR2 YYREEE (reference sequence). The V and J ends lost 3 bases and 0 bases, in that order; junction bases with no gene match: 5. The CDR3 reads CASSSGGGNSGANVLTF. For the CDR3, the DNA is TGTGCCAGCAGCTCGGGGGGGGGAAACTCTGGGGCCAACGTCCTGACTTTC.

This rearrangement joins TRBV2 to TRBJ2-7; 10 bases are shared with TRBD1. V lost 6 bases, J lost 4 bases, and 12 bases stayed unmatched. The CDR3 loop spans 16 amino acids. The germline V gene encodes CDR1 SNHLY and CDR2 FYNNEI. The CDR3 region is CASSIEPGQGLYEQYF. CDR3 bases: TGTGCCAGCAGCATCGAGCCGGGACAGGGGCTATACGAGCAGTACTTC.

The table lists this clone with a count of one. The gene calls are TRBV28 and TRBJ2-7; D gene uncertain. There are 13 residues in the CDR3. Germline-derived CDR1 and CDR2 are MDHEN and SYDVKM. V was cut by 5 bases and J by 3 bases, with 11 bases left in between. CDR3 protein: CASSPRHDYEQYF. The CDR3 DNA follows: TGTGCCAGCAGTCCCAGACACGACTACGAGCAGTACTTC.

The chain employs TRBV5-6 and TRBJ2-2; no firm D call. The V end lost 4 bases, the J end lost 4 bases, and 8 bases lay between the germline ends. Germline lookup yields CDR1 SGHDT and CDR2 YYEEEE. The CDR3 runs 13 residues. The chain's CDR3 is CASSRVSTGELFF. Written as DNA, the CDR3 is TGTGCCAGCAGCCGGGTCAGCACCGGGGAGCTGTTTTTT.

The chain employs TRBV28 and TRBJ1-1; the D is unclear. Trimming stripped 5 bases from V and 0 bases from J, with 13 bases between. The CDR3 totals 15 residues. CDR1 MDHEN and CDR2 SYDVKM come from the germline V gene. Here the CDR3 DNA reads TGTGCCAGCAGTCACCAAGGGAGGGTGAACACTGAAGCTTTCTTT. Protein sequence: CASSHQGRVNTEAFF.

Of note for this clone: The junction shows a germline mismatch at one end, possibly a read error. The CDR3 spells CASSYDSSGANGLTF. CDR3 nucleotides: TGCGCCAGCAGCTACGACAGCTCTGGGGCCAACGGCCTGACTTTC. The genes are TRBV5-1 and TRBJ2-6, with a weak D call TRBD1 (5 bases). Germline CDR1 and CDR2: SGHRS and YFSETQ. The length of the CDR3 is 15 residues.